Following are 15 T cell receptor beta chains from one sample sequenced in a study of T-cell reconstitution after alpha-beta-depleted transplantation in children. TCRbeta library construction was performed incorporating unique molecular identifiers. TCRdb reprocessed the PCR reads with MiXCR, giving one entry per CDR3 protein. The sample lists around 800,000 distinct CDR3 sequences, 16% occurring once. The sample in question was PBMCs, mostly from graft donor cells, obtained 360 days after TCRalphabeta/CD19-depleted stem cell transplant. The source of these receptors is a male patient between 10 and 17 years old who had a stem cell transplant for acute lymphoblastic leukemia, so the T cells may come from the graft donor.

This clonotype has a handful of counts. The gene calls are TRBV9 and TRBJ2-7, with D possibly matching TRBD1 (6 bases). This CDR3 spans 15 amino acids. Germline V gene data show CDR1 as SGDLS and CDR2 as YYNGEE. V was shortened by 0 bases and J by 0 bases, with 10 bases between the two germline ends. The CDR3 protein is CASSVGTEISYEQYF. In DNA, the CDR3 is TGTGCCAGCAGCGTAGGGACAGAGATCTCCTACGAGCAGTACTTC. Complete variable domain (other parts from reference TRBV9 and TRBJ2-7): DSGVTQTPKHLITATGQRVTLRCSPRSGDLSVYWYQQSLDQGLQFLIQYYNGEERAKGNILERFSAQQFPDLHSELNLSSLELGDSALYFCASSVGTEISYEQYFGPGTRLTVT.

This clonotype was recorded a few times. The chain uses TRBV5-1 and TRBJ2-3; 7 bases are shared with TRBD2. V was clipped by 4 bases and J by 6 bases; unmatched bases: 11. The CDR3 runs 15 residues. The germline V gene encodes CDR1 SGHRS and CDR2 YFSETQ. This chain's CDR3 is CASSPLTSPLDTQYF. The CDR3, as DNA: TGCGCCAGCAGCCCATTGACTAGCCCCCTGGATACGCAGTATTTT.

The chain uses TRBV28 and TRBJ2-4, with TRBD2 identical over 8 bases. Germline V gene lookup returns CDR1 MDHEN and CDR2 SYDVKM. Trimming took 5 bases from V and 7 from J; bases not matched to a gene: 7. This CDR3 is 14 amino acids long. The CDR3 here is CASSIAGNWNIQYF. The CDR3 DNA sequence: TGTGCCAGCAGTATAGCGGGAAACTGGAACATTCAGTACTTC. Based on the CDR3 plus reference TRBV28 and TRBJ2-4, the full variable domain is DVKVTQSSRYLVKRTGEKVFLECVQDMDHENMFWYRQDPGLGLRLIYFSYDVKMKEKGDIPEGYSVSREKKERFSLILESASTNQTSMYLCASSIAGNWNIQYFGAGTRLSVL.

Only a few counts were recorded for this clonotype. The V call is TRBV9, the J call TRBJ1-1, with 10 bases lining up with TRBD1. The CDR3 has 13 residues. V shed 4 bases and J 8 bases; nucleotides not matched to a gene: 5. The germline V gene has CDR1 SGDLS and CDR2 YYNGEE. The CDR3 sequence is CASSPLGQGEAFF. The DNA for the CDR3 is TGTGCCAGCAGCCCCCTGGGACAGGGGGAAGCTTTCTTT.

This clonotype appeared a few times. The V gene is TRBV2, the J gene TRBJ2-2; 8 bases are a match to TRBD1. This CDR3 spans 13 amino acids. CDR1 is SNHLY, CDR2 FYNNEI, per germline. After removal of 8 bases from V and 1 base from J, the junction contained 0 bases not matched to a gene. CDR3 loop: CASGTGNTGELFF. The CDR3 nucleotides are TGTGCCAGCGGGACAGGGAACACCGGGGAGCTGTTTTTT.

CDR3 amino acids: CASSEWGEGNEQYF. CDR3 coding DNA: TGTGCCAGCAGTGAGTGGGGAGAGGGGAACGAGCAGTACTTC. The genes are TRBV25-1 and TRBJ2-7; D is possibly TRBD1 or TRBD2 (5 bases each). The germline V gene has CDR1 MGHDK and CDR2 SYGVNS. The CDR3 has 14 amino acids. Deletions cut 3 bases from V and 5 bases from J, with 14 bases between.

V gene TRBV15 combines with J gene TRBJ1-6; 9 nucleotides match TRBD1. With V trimmed by 5 bases and J by 7 bases, 9 bases remained unmatched. This CDR3 has 16 amino acids. In germline, CDR1 is LNHNV, CDR2 YYDKDF (reference sequence). The CDR3 nucleotides read TGTGCCACCAGCGATGGGACAGGGCTGAGAAATTCACCCCTCCACTTT. Translated: CATSDGTGLRNSPLHF.

The chain joins TRBV6-1 to TRBJ2-3; 9 bases line up with TRBD2. This CDR3 is built from 15 residues. The germline CDR1 and CDR2 sequences are MNHNS and SASEGT. The J segment lost 6 bases and the V segment lost 5 bases, leaving 9 bases of the junction unmatched. As DNA, the CDR3 is TGTGCCAGCAGTACCCGGCGGGAGGGAGAGGATACGCAGTATTTT. It specifies CASSTRREGEDTQYF.

At least ten counts were recorded for this clonotype. This sequence joins TRBV20-1 and TRBJ1-3; possibly TRBD1 for D (6 bases). CDR1 and CDR2 from the germline V gene are DFQATT and SNEGSKA (reference sequence). The CDR3 length is 15 residues. Trimming left V 1 base short and J 7 bases short, with 17 bases between. DNA for the CDR3: TGCAGTGCTAGAGCCCCCTGGGGGGGCAAGAACACCATATATTTT. Encoded protein: CSARAPWGGKNTIYF.

This clonotype came up many times. This chain joins TRBV6-1 and TRBJ2-1, with D perhaps assigned TRBD1 or TRBD2 (5 bases each). The CDR3 length is 13 residues. Germline V gives CDR1 MNHNS, CDR2 SASEGT. Trimming left V 2 bases short and J 5 bases short, with 7 bases between. CDR3 sequence: CASSEWDHNEQFF. As DNA, the CDR3 is TGTGCCAGCAGTGAATGGGACCACAATGAGCAGTTCTTC.

The chain couples TRBV7-8 to TRBJ2-1; no reliable D call. This CDR3 spans 12 amino acids. Trimming took off 3 bases at V and 9 bases at J, with 9 bases between the two ends. Germline V lookup: CDR1 SGHVS, CDR2 FQNEAQ. The CDR3 protein is CASSFEWGEQFF. The DNA of the CDR3 is TGTGCCAGCAGCTTCGAATGGGGTGAGCAGTTCTTC.

This clonotype was detected ten times or more. The chain is built from TRBV27 and TRBJ1-1; D ambiguous. The CDR3 has 13 amino acids. With 3 bases removed from V and 4 bases from J, the gap between germline ends came to 9 bases. Germline V gene lookup returns CDR1 MNHEY and CDR2 SMNVEV (reference sequence). The DNA for the CDR3 is TGTGCCAGCAGTTTTATGGGTCTCACTGAAGCTTTCTTT. It codes for CASSFMGLTEAFF.

This clonotype was counted only a few times. The J gene is TRBJ2-1, the V gene TRBV7-2, with 7 bases fitting TRBD2. Trimming cost V 3 bases and J 3 bases; bases outside gene matches: 5. The CDR3 is 15 residues long. The germline V gene encodes CDR1 SGHTA and CDR2 FQGNSA. In DNA form, the CDR3 reads TGTGCCAGCAGCTTTCTAGCGGTTATCTACAATGAGCAGTTCTTC. As protein: CASSFLAVIYNEQFF.

This clonotype was seen more than once but under ten times. This sequence joins TRBV7-9 and TRBJ1-2; weak D call: TRBD1 (5 bases). This CDR3 contains 16 residues. V gave up 0 bases and J gave up 7 bases, with 18 bases separating them. Germline V gene data show CDR1 as SEHNR and CDR2 as FQNEAQ (reference sequence). CDR3 protein: CASSLAEAGIVSGYTF. The CDR3 bases are TGTGCCAGCAGCTTAGCGGAAGCAGGGATAGTCTCTGGCTACACCTTC.

The chain is built from TRBV12-3 or TRBV12-4 and TRBJ2-5; D ambiguous. The V end was cut by 7 bases, the J end by 4 bases, with 13 bases between. The CDR3 runs 13 residues. The DNA of the CDR3 is TGTGCCAGCACCCCACCCGGCGGAGAGACCCAGTACTTC. Its translation: CASTPPGGETQYF.